This T cell receptor (beta chain) was identified in a study of T cells in Graves' hyperthyroidism and ophthalmopathy. To note about this clonotype: Antigen specificity is unknown.

The study's findings and limits: Onset of ophthalmopathy came a median approximately 6.9 months after the model predicted it.

Amplification yielded TCR beta CDR3 regions, with RNA transcripts as the source. TCR CDR3 regions were first amplified by RT-PCR with HTBI primers. TCRdb passed the multiplex PCR reads through MiXCR, listing each CDR3 protein once. The data show hundreds of thousands of distinct CDR3 sequences, 20% to 25% seen once. V was pared by 5 bases and J by 4 bases, with 13 bases of the junction left unmatched. Germline CDR1 MDHEN, CDR2 SYDVKM. This CDR3 spans 16 amino acids. Sequencing was carried out using blood. This rearrangement joins TRBV28 to TRBJ1-1, with TRBD1 identical over 7 bases. The clonotype comes from a man aged 30 to 45 with Graves' ophthalmopathy. CDR3 loop: CASSPGGQAGGTEAFF. In DNA, the CDR3 is TGTGCCAGCAGTCCGGGTGGACAGGCGGGGGGCACTGAAGCTTTCTTT.